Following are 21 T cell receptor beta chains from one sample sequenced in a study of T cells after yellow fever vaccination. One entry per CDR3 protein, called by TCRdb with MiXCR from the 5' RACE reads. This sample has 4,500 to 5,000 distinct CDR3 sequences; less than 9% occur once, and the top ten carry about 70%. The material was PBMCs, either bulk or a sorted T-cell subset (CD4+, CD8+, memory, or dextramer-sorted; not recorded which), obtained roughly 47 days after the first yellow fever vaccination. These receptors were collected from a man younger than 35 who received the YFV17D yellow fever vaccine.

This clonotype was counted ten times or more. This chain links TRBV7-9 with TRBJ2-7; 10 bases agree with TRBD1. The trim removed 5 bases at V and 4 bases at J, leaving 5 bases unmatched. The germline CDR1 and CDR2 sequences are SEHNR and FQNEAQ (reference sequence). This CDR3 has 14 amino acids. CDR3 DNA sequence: TGTGCCAGCAGCCCGTGGGACAGGGGATACGAGCAGTACTTC. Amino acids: CASSPWDRGYEQYF.

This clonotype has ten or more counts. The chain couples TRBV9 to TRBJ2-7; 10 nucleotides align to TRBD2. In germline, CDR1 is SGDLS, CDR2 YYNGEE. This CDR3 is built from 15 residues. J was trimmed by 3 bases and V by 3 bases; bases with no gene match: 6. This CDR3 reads CASSAGTSAGYEQYF. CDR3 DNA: TGTGCCAGCAGCGCTGGGACTAGCGCTGGCTACGAGCAGTACTTC.

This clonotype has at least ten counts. CDR3 bases: TGCGCCAGCAGTCTAGCGGTAAACCCTCAAATCTCCTACGAGCAGTACTTC. Protein sequence: CASSLAVNPQISYEQYF. This chain joins TRBV5-1 and TRBJ2-7; 7 positions agree with TRBD2. The V gene end was trimmed by 5 bases and the J gene end by 0 bases; junction bases not matched to a gene: 14. Germline CDR1 reads SGHRS; CDR2 reads YFSETQ. The CDR3 is 17 residues long. Variable domain in full (rest from reference TRBV5-1 and TRBJ2-7): KAGVTQTPRYLIKTRGQQVTLSCSPISGHRSVSWYQQTPGQGLQFLFEYFSETQRNKGNFPGRFSGRQFSNSRSEMNVSTLELGDSALYLCASSLAVNPQISYEQYFGPGTRLTVT.

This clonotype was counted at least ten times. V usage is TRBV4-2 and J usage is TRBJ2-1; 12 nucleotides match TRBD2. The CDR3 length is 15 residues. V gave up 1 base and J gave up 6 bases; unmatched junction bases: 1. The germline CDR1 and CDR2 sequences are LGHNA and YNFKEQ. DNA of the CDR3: TGTGCCAGCAGCCAAGCTAGCGGGGGGGCCAATGAGCAGTTCTTC. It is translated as CASSQASGGANEQFF.

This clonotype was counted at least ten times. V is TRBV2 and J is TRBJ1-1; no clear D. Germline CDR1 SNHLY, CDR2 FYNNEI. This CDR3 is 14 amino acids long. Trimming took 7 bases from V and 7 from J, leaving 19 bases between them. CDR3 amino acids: CASTGWGENGEAFF. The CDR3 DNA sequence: TGTGCCAGCACTGGTTGGGGTGAGAACGGTGAAGCTTTCTTT.

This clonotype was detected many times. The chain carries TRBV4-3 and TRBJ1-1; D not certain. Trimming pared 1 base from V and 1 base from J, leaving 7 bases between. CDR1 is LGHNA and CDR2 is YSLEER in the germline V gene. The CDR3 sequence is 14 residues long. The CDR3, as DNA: TGCGCCAGCAGCCAAGGGGCCGGGAACACTGAAGCTTTCTTT. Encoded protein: CASSQGAGNTEAFF.

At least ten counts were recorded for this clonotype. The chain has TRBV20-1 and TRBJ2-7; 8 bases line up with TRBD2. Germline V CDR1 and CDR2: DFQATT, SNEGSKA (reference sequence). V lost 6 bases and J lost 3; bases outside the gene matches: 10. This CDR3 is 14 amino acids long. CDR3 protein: CSAPRGTSVYEQYV. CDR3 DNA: TGCAGTGCACCCCGGGGGACTAGTGTCTACGAGCAGTACGTC.

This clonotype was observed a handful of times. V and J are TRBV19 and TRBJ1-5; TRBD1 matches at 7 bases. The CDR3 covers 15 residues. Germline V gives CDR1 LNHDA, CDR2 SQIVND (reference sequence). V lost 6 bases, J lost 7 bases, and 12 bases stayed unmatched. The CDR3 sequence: CASRAGSGGGQPQHF. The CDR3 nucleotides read TGTGCCAGTAGGGCGGGCTCAGGGGGTGGACAGCCCCAGCATTTT.

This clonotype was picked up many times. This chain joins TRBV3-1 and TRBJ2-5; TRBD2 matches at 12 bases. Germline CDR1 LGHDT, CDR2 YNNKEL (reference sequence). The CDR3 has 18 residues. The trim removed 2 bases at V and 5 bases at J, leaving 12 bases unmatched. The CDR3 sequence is CASSQFLAGGRSEETQYF. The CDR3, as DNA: TGTGCCAGCAGCCAATTTCTAGCGGGGGGGCGGAGTGAGGAGACCCAGTACTTC.

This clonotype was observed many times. CDR3: CASSYGVNEKLFF. CDR3 in DNA: TGTGCCAGCAGTTACGGGGTTAATGAAAAACTGTTTTTT. The V and J genes are TRBV6-5 and TRBJ1-4, with no clear D. Germline V lookup: CDR1 MNHEY, CDR2 SVGAGI. The CDR3 is 13 amino acids. Trimming took off 2 bases at V and 4 bases at J, with 5 bases between the two ends.

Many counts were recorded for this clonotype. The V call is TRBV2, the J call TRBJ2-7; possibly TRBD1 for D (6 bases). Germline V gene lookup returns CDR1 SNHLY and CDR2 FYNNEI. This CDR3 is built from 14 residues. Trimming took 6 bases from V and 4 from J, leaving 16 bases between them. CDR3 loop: CASSAWTVRYEQYV. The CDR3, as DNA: TGTGCCAGCAGCGCCTGGACAGTCCGTTACGAGCAGTACGTC.

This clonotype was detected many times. The CDR3 region is CASSLPGQGFSSYEQYF. CDR3 bases: TGTGCCAGCAGTCTACCGGGACAGGGATTCAGCTCCTACGAGCAGTACTTC. This chain links TRBV6-2 or TRBV6-3 with TRBJ2-7, with 9 bases matching TRBD1. Germline CDR1 reads MNHEY; CDR2 reads SVGEGT. CDR3 size: 17 residues. The V and J ends lost 5 bases and 0 bases, in that order; junction bases with no gene match: 11.

This CDR3 is CSARDSRDSYNEQFF. The CDR3 DNA reads as TGCAGTGCTAGAGATTCCCGGGACTCCTACAATGAGCAGTTCTTC. V and J are TRBV20-1 and TRBJ2-1, with a weak D call TRBD2 (5 bases). V was shortened by 0 bases and J by 0 bases, with 9 bases between the two germline ends. This CDR3 has 15 residues. In germline, CDR1 is DFQATT, CDR2 SNEGSKA (reference sequence).

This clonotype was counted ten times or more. CDR3 bases: TGTGCCAGCACCTCCCGGGGGGCCTACGAGCAGTACTTC. As protein: CASTSRGAYEQYF. The chain has TRBV6-6 and TRBJ2-7; 7 bases align to TRBD2. The CDR3 sequence is 13 residues long. The junction had 5 bases not matched to a gene; V was cut back by 7 bases and J by 2 bases. The germline CDR1 and CDR2 sequences are MNHNY and SVGAGI (reference sequence).

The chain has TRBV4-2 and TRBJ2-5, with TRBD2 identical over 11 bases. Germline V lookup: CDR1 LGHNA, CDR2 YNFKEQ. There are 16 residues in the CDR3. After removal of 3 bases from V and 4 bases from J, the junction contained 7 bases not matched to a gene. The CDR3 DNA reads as TGTGCCAGCAGCCAGGCTAGCGGGGGGCGGGGAGAGACCCAGTACTTC. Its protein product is CASSQASGGRGETQYF.

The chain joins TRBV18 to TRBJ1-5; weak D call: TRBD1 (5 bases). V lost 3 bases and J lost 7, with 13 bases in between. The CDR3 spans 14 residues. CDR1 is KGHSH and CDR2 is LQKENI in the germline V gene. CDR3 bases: TGTGCCAGCTCACCCCACCCAGGGATACAGCCCCAGCATTTT. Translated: CASSPHPGIQPQHF.

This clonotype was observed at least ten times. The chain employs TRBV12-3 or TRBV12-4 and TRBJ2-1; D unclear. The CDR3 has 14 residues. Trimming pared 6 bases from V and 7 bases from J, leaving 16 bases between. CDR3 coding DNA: TGTGCCAGCAGCACCGGACGTTGGGCGAATGAGCAGTTCTTC. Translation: CASSTGRWANEQFF.

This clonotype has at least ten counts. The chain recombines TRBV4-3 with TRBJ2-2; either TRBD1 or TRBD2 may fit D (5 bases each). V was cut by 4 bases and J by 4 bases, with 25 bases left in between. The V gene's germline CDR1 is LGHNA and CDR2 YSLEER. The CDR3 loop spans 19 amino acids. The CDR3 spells CASSRRFSPGREGTGELFF. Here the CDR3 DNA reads TGCGCCAGCAGCCGCCGATTTAGCCCGGGACGCGAGGGCACCGGGGAGCTGTTTTTT.

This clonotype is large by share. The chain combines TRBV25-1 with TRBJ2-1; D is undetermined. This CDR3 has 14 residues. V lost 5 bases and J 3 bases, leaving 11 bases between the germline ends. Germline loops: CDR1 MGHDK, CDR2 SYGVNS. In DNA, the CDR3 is TGTGCCAGCAGTCAGTCCGACTTCTACAATGAGCAGTTCTTC. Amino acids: CASSQSDFYNEQFF.

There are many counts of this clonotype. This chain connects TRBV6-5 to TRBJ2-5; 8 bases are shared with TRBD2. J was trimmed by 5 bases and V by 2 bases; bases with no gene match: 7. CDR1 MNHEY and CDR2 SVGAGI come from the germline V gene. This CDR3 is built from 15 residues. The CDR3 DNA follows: TGTGCCAGCAGTTACGGAGTAGCGGGGTCGGAGACCCAGTACTTC. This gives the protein CASSYGVAGSETQYF.

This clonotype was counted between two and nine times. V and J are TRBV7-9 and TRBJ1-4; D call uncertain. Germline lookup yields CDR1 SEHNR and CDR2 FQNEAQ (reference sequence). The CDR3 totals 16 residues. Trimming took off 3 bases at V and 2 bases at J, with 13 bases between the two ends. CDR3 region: CASSLLVEGTNEKLFF. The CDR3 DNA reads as TGTGCCAGCAGCTTGTTAGTAGAAGGGACTAATGAAAAACTGTTTTTT.